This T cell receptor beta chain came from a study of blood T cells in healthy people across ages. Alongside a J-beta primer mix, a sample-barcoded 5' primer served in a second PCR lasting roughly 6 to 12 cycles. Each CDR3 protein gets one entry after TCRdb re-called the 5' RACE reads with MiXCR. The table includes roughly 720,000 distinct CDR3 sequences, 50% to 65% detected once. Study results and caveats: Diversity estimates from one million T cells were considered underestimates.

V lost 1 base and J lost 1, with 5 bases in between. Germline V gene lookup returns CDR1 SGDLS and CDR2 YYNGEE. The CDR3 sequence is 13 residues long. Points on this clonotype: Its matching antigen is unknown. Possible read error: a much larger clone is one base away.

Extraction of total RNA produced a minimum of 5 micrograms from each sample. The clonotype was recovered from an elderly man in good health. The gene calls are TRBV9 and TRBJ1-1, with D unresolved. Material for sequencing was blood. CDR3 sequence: CASSVKENTEAFF. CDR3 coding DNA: TGTGCCAGCAGCGTAAAGGAGAACACTGAAGCTTTCTTT.